Below are 8 T cell receptor beta chains sequenced from a single sample in a study of T cells in Graves' hyperthyroidism and ophthalmopathy. It was RNA transcripts that yielded the amplified TCR beta CDR3 regions. Carried out on the TCR CDR3, a first-round RT-PCR used the HTBI primer set. MiXCR, applied by TCRdb to the multiplex PCR reads, yields one record per CDR3 protein. The sample shows approximately 530,000 distinct CDR3 sequences, 16% of them seen only once. Sequenced material: blood. The receptors shown here come from a woman younger than 35 with Graves' hyperthyroidism.

This clonotype was seen many times. J is TRBJ2-5 and V is TRBV28, with D possibly matching TRBD1 (5 bases). This CDR3 is 14 amino acids long. Germline CDR1 MDHEN, CDR2 SYDVKM. Trimming left V 7 bases short and J 5 bases short, with 17 bases between. The CDR3 DNA sequence: TGTGCCAGCATGACCAAGGGGCGCACCGAGACCCAGTACTTC. Its translation is CASMTKGRTETQYF.

The chain combines TRBV18 with TRBJ2-1; weak D call: TRBD1 (5 bases). V shed 4 bases and J shed 8 bases, with 12 bases lying between them. The CDR3 spans 13 residues. The V gene's germline CDR1 is KGHSH and CDR2 LQKENI. The CDR3 spells CASSQQGRDEQFF. The DNA of the CDR3 is TGTGCCAGCTCACAGCAGGGTCGGGATGAGCAGTTCTTC. The variable domain in full, with the rest retrieved from reference TRBV18 and TRBJ2-1, is NAGVMQNPRHLVRRRGQEARLRCSPMKGHSHVYWYRQLPEEGLKFMVYLQKENIIDESGMPKERFSAEFPKEGPSILRIQQVVRGDSAAYFCASSQQGRDEQFFGPGTRLTVL.

Written as DNA, the CDR3 is TGTGCCAGCAGCTCCCGGGGCTCGATAGTAAACGGGGCCTACAATGAGCAGTTCTTC. Amino acids: CASSSRGSIVNGAYNEQFF. This sequence joins TRBV7-2 and TRBJ2-1; D tentatively fits TRBD1 or TRBD2 (5 bases each). V was cut by 4 bases and J by 2 bases, with 24 bases left in between. This CDR3 is built from 19 residues. Germline CDR1 is SGHTA and CDR2 is FQGNSA.

The chain joins TRBV6-1 to TRBJ1-5; no reliable D call. Per the germline V gene, CDR1 is MNHNS and CDR2 is SASEGT. This CDR3 has 14 amino acids. Trimming cost V 8 bases and J 4 bases, with 15 bases left between them. The CDR3 nucleotides are TGTGCCAGCGGAGCCCTTAGCGGAAATCAGCCCCAGCATTTT. As protein: CASGALSGNQPQHF.

CDR3 DNA sequence: TGTGCCAGCAGCTCCAAGGGGCCTAACGAGCAGTACTTC. Protein: CASSSKGPNEQYF. The chain uses TRBV7-9 and TRBJ2-7; D is possibly TRBD1 (5 bases). Germline V CDR1 and CDR2: SEHNR, FQNEAQ (reference sequence). V was clipped by 4 bases and J by 5 bases, with 12 bases between them. The CDR3 is made up of 13 amino acids.

The rearrangement joins TRBV20-1 to TRBJ1-4; D is possibly TRBD1 (6 bases). The CDR3 runs to 14 residues. Between the trimmed V and J ends, which lost 5 bases and 3 bases, there was a span of 13 bases. The germline CDR1 and CDR2 sequences are DFQATT and SNEGSKA (reference sequence). For the CDR3, the DNA is TGCAGTGCTCGCAGGGGTTCGGCTAATGAAAAACTGTTTTTT. Translated, it gives CSARRGSANEKLFF.

This clonotype was counted many times. This chain connects TRBV5-6 to TRBJ2-7; the D is unclear. Germline loops: CDR1 SGHDT, CDR2 YYEEEE. The CDR3 is 14 residues long. The ends were cut back, 1 base at V and 1 base at J, with 9 bases in the middle. CDR3 in DNA: TGTGCCAGCAGCTTGCTGGCATATTCCTACGAGCAGTACTTC. This gives the protein CASSLLAYSYEQYF.

Regarding this clonotype: A much larger clonotype is one base distant, so this may be a read error. This chain joins TRBV30 and TRBJ2-7; 8 positions agree with TRBD1. Germline loops: CDR1 GTSNPN, CDR2 SVGIG (reference sequence). The CDR3 extends over 15 amino acids. V lost 3 bases, J lost 7 bases, and 14 bases stayed unmatched. CDR3 sequence reads: CAWSAYWTGINEQYF. The DNA of the CDR3 is TGTGCCTGGAGCGCTTATTGGACAGGGATCAATGAGCAGTACTTC.